This entry concerns a single T cell receptor (beta chain). Its antigen is unidentified. This sample was included in a study of metastatic and nonmetastatic thyroid tumors. Study details: Peripheral blood and tumor or nodule samples from malignant and benign thyroid patients were compared. Study findings and constraints: Patients with malignant thyroid tumors reportedly had significantly higher TCR beta diversity than those with benign nodules, in blood and tumor.

The ends were cut back, 3 bases at V and 4 bases at J, with 10 bases in the middle. The CDR3 runs 14 residues. Looked up from germline, CDR1 is MNHNY and CDR2 is SVGAGI (reference sequence). Original processing methods: A papillary thyroid cancer distant-metastasis classifier was built from CDR3 differences across clinicopathological groups. MiXCR was used by TCRdb to re-call the PCR reads. What appears here as the V and J calls and clone size reflects TCRdb's work, not the paper's. This sample has about 34,000 clones, with around a sixth found just once. All patients reached thyroid surgery having received no treatment beforehand.

The sequence came from a female donor with papillary thyroid cancer or a benign thyroid nodule (not recorded which). Some clones in this sample may be carry-over from other donors' samples. Sequencing was done on a sample of blood. The chain has TRBV6-6 and TRBJ2-1; possibly TRBD2 for D (5 bases). The chain's CDR3 is CASSYNGVYNEQFF. In DNA form, the CDR3 reads TGTGCCAGCAGTTATAACGGGGTTTACAATGAGCAGTTCTTC.